These 13 T cell receptor beta chains were all obtained from the same sample, sequenced in a study of T cells in Graves' hyperthyroidism and ophthalmopathy. Amplified TCR beta CDR3 regions derived from RNA transcripts. With the HTBI primer set, the TCR CDR3 went through a first round of RT-PCR. TCRdb reprocessed the multiplex PCR reads via MiXCR and lists one record per CDR3 protein. The repertoire consists of a few hundred thousand distinct CDR3 sequences, with approximately 14% occurring once and the leading ten covering roughly 5.5%. Sequencing was done on a sample of blood. Every receptor here comes from a woman aged 30 to 39 with Graves' hyperthyroidism that later progressed to Graves' ophthalmopathy.

Many counts were recorded for this clonotype. The chain recombines TRBV19 with TRBJ1-1, with 9 bases matching TRBD1. This CDR3 spans 14 amino acids. V dropped 4 bases and J dropped 4; count of bases not matched to a gene: 4. Germline assignment: CDR1 LNHDA and CDR2 SQIVND (reference sequence). CDR3 protein: CASSRTGESTEAFF. CDR3 in DNA: TGTGCCAGTAGTAGGACAGGGGAGAGCACTGAAGCTTTCTTT.

As to this clonotype: A read error may produce the germline difference seen at one junction end. The CDR3 region is CASSSTSGASYNEQSF. The CDR3 nucleotides are TGTGCCAGCAGTTCTACCTCGGGGGCCTCCTACAATGAGCAGTCCTTC. The chain links TRBV12-3 or TRBV12-4 to TRBJ2-1; D may match TRBD1 or TRBD2 (6 bases each). This CDR3 has 16 residues.

This clonotype was recorded many times. In DNA, the CDR3 is TGTGCCAGTAGGCCCACCGGGACGCCAACCGGGGAGCTGTTTTTT. Its protein is CASRPTGTPTGELFF. V and J are TRBV19 and TRBJ2-2; D is perhaps TRBD1 or TRBD2 (5 bases each). V dropped 6 bases and J dropped 5 bases, with 16 bases sitting between them. Germline values: CDR1 LNHDA, CDR2 SQIVND (reference sequence). The CDR3 is 15 amino acids.

This clonotype was seen many times. The chain links TRBV28 to TRBJ1-1; D may be TRBD1 (6 bases). V was trimmed by 10 bases and J by 5 bases, leaving 14 bases between them. This CDR3 region has 12 residues. Germline V gene lookup returns CDR1 MDHEN and CDR2 SYDVKM. The CDR3 region is CATQGSRTEAFF. DNA for the CDR3: TGTGCCACGCAGGGGTCGCGTACTGAAGCTTTCTTT.

This clonotype was observed at least ten times. The V and J genes are TRBV12-3 or TRBV12-4 and TRBJ1-2, with 8 bases lining up with TRBD1. V was clipped by 5 bases and J by 3 bases; unmatched bases: 5. The length of the CDR3 is 14 residues. DNA for the CDR3: TGTGCCAGCAGTCCAGGACAGGGATACTATGGCTACACCTTC. Amino acids: CASSPGQGYYGYTF.

This clonotype was recorded many times. V gene TRBV19 combines with J gene TRBJ2-1; 8 positions match TRBD2. After removal of 5 bases from V and 6 bases from J, the junction contained 12 bases not matched to a gene. This CDR3 region has 16 residues. Germline CDR1 and CDR2: LNHDA and SQIVND (reference sequence). The CDR3 DNA is TGTGCCAGTAGTCCTCGCTCAGCGGGAGTTGGCAATGAGCAGTTCTTC. Its protein product is CASSPRSAGVGNEQFF.

This clonotype appeared a few times. V gene TRBV3-1 combines with J gene TRBJ1-3; the D gene is possibly TRBD1 (5 bases). There are 15 residues in the CDR3. V was shortened by 4 bases and J by 0 bases, with 10 bases between the two germline ends. From germline, CDR1 is LGHDT and CDR2 YNNKEL (reference sequence). The CDR3 DNA sequence: TGTGCCAGCAGCCGGGGACGCATCTCTGGAAACACCATATATTTT. This translates into CASSRGRISGNTIYF. The complete variable domain, with remaining parts taken from reference TRBV3-1 and TRBJ1-3, reads DTAVSQTPKYLVTQMGNDKSIKCEQNLGHDTMYWYKQDSKKFLKIMFSYNNKELIINETVPNRFSPKSPDKAHLNLHINSLELGDSAVYFCASSRGRISGNTIYFGEGSWLTVV.

The table lists this clonotype with many counts. V gene TRBV11-2 combines with J gene TRBJ1-2, with D hard to call. Trimming removed 1 base at V and 6 bases at J, with 6 bases between. CDR1 is SGHAT, CDR2 FQNNGV, per germline. This CDR3 contains 12 residues. The CDR3, as DNA: TGTGCCAGCAGCTTAGCCGGAGATGGCTACACCTTC. Protein: CASSLAGDGYTF. The whole variable domain, remainder taken from reference TRBV11-2 and TRBJ1-2, is EAGVAQSPRYKIIEKRQSVAFWCNPISGHATLYWYQQILGQGPKLLIQFQNNGVVDDSQLPKDRFSAERLKGVDSTLKIQPAKLEDSAVYLCASSLAGDGYTFGSGTRLTVV.

In its sample, this clonotype was seen many times. The V gene is TRBV6-1, the J gene TRBJ2-7; tentative D call: TRBD1 (5 bases). The CDR3 runs 13 residues. The germline CDR1 and CDR2 sequences are MNHNS and SASEGT. V lost 2 bases, J lost 6 bases, and 11 bases lay in between. The CDR3 protein is CASSETGRGEQYF. The DNA of the CDR3 is TGTGCCAGCAGTGAAACAGGTCGTGGCGAGCAGTACTTC.

This clonotype was observed at least ten times. The V call is TRBV2, the J call TRBJ2-1, with 10 bases lining up with TRBD2. From germline, CDR1 is SNHLY and CDR2 FYNNEI. Trimming took 6 bases from V and 7 from J; bases not matched to a gene: 6. The CDR3 contains 14 residues. CDR3 in amino acids: CASRLAGVGNEQFF. The CDR3 DNA follows: TGTGCCAGCAGGCTAGCGGGAGTGGGAAATGAGCAGTTCTTC. Filled out from reference TRBV2 and TRBJ2-1, the complete variable domain reads EPEVTQTPSHQVTQMGQEVILRCVPISNHLYFYWYRQILGQKVEFLVSFYNNEISEKSEIFDDQFSVERPDGSNFTLKIRSTKLEDSAMYFCASRLAGVGNEQFFGPGTRLTVL.

Many counts were recorded for this clonotype. The genes are TRBV20-1 and TRBJ2-1; 12 bases fit TRBD2. The CDR3 has 13 amino acids. Per the germline V gene, CDR1 is DFQATT and CDR2 is SNEGSKA (reference sequence). Trimming removed 4 bases from V and 10 bases from J; junction bases left unmatched: 5. For the CDR3, the DNA is TGCAGTGCTACCGGGACTAGCGGGCCCGAGCAGTTCTTC. It encodes CSATGTSGPEQFF.

J is TRBJ2-7 and V is TRBV3-1; D is uncertain. The V end lost 0 bases, the J end lost 7 bases, and 19 bases lay between the germline ends. The CDR3 sequence is 16 residues long. The germline V gene has CDR1 LGHDT and CDR2 YNNKEL (reference sequence). The CDR3: CASSQDLDLSRREQYF. In DNA form, the CDR3 reads TGTGCCAGCAGCCAAGATTTAGACCTCTCCCGTCGGGAGCAGTACTTC.

Many counts were recorded for this clonotype. The rearrangement joins TRBV2 to TRBJ2-1, with 8 bases identical to TRBD2. This CDR3 spans 16 amino acids. V shed 5 bases and J 6 bases; nucleotides not matched to a gene: 12. CDR1 is SNHLY and CDR2 is FYNNEI in the germline V gene. The CDR3 spells CASSPGGVAGLNEQFF. Written as DNA, the CDR3 is TGTGCCAGCAGTCCGGGTGGGGTAGCGGGGCTCAATGAGCAGTTCTTC.